This TCR beta chain was observed in a study of blood T cell repertoires in COVID-19. Turning to the study itself: Samples representing acute and convalescent COVID-19 were sourced from the United States, Italy and Spain. PBMCs, B-cell-depleted T cells, or T cells provided the cDNA or gDNA that made up the material.

Original methodology: From reference gene primer amplification, estimates of nucleated cell counts were derived. The table came from immunoSEQ multiplex PCR; TCRdb's copy has only in-frame clones and leaves some out. V, J and clone size derive from that table, while D and trimming were established from the DNA sequence. The table records 45,000 to 65,000 clones, 78% of them present only once. CDR1 is SGHNT, CDR2 YYREEE, per germline (reference sequence). The length of the CDR3 is 14 residues. V lost 4 bases to trimming and J lost 4 bases; unmatched junction nucleotides: 6. The rearrangement uses TRBV5-4 and TRBJ1-1; 8 nucleotides agree with TRBD1. The specimen sequenced was peripheral blood. The sequence derives from a human donor in a cohort sampled during active COVID-19. The CDR3 loop reads CASSAPDRATEAFF. CDR3 DNA: TGTGCCAGCAGCGCCCCGGACAGGGCCACTGAAGCTTTCTTT.